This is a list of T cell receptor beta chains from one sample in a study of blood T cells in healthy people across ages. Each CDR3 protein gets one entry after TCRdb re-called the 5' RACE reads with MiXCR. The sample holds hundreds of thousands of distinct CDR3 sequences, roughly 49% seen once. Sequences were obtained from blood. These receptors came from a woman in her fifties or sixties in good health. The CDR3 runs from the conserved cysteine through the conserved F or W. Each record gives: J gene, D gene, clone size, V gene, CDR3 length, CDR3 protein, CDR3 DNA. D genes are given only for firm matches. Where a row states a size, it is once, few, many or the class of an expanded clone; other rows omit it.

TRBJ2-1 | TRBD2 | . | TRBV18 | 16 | CASSPPGLAGVGEQFF | TGTGCCAGCTCACCACCAGGGCTAGCGGGAGTTGGTGAGCAGTTCTTC
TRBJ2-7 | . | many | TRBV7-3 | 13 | CASSPGRLGEQYF | TGTGCCAGCAGCCCGGGCCGGTTAGGCGAGCAGTACTTC
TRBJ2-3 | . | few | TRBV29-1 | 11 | CSAGAPDTQYF | TGCAGCGCCGGAGCCCCAGATACGCAGTATTTT
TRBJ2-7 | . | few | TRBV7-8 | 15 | CASSSRDQDSYEQYF | TGTGCCAGCAGCTCCCGGGACCAGGACTCCTACGAGCAGTACTTC
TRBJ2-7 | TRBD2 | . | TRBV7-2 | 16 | CASSLVPGGAAYEQYF | TGTGCCAGCAGCTTAGTTCCGGGAGGTGCTGCCTACGAGCAGTACTTC
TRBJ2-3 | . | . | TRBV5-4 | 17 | CASSLGPGSEPTDTQYF | TGTGCCAGCAGCTTGGGGCCCGGGTCCGAACCTACAGATACGCAGTATTTT
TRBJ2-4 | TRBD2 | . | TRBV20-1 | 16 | CSAREGSGKTKNIQYF | TGCAGTGCTAGAGAAGGAAGCGGGAAGACCAAAAACATTCAGTACTTC
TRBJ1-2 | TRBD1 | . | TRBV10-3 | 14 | CAISEYTGDYGYTF | TGTGCCATCAGTGAGTACACAGGGGACTATGGCTACACCTTC
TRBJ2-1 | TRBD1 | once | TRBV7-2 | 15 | CASSLLGGSVNEQFF | TGTGCCAGCAGCTTACTAGGGGGCAGTGTCAATGAGCAGTTCTTC
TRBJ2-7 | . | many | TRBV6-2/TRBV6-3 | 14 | CASSPPLRPREQYF | TGTGCCAGCAGTCCCCCTCTCCGGCCGCGGGAGCAGTACTTC
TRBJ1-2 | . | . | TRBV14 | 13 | CASSQDTYGGYTF | TGTGCCAGCAGCCAAGATACATATGGTGGCTACACCTTC
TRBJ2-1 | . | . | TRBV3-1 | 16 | CASSPGRVSRRNEQFF | TGTGCCAGCAGCCCGGGCAGGGTCTCCCGACGGAATGAGCAGTTCTTC
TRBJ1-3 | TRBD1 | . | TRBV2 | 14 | CASSKQGNGNTIYF | TGTGCCAGCAGCAAACAGGGGAACGGAAACACCATATATTTT
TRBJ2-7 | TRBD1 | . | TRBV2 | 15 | CASSETATGGIEQYF | TGTGCCAGCAGTGAAACTGCGACAGGGGGCATCGAGCAGTACTTC
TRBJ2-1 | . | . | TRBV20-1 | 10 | CSATGNEQFF | TGCAGTGCTACCGGCAATGAGCAGTTCTTC
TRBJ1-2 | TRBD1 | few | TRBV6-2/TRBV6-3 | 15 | CASSYSGQGDYGYTF | TGTGCCAGCAGTTACTCGGGACAGGGGGACTATGGCTACACCTTC
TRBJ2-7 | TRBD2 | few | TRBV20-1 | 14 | CSASLGTRGYEQYF | TGCAGTGCTAGCCTAGGGACTAGAGGGTACGAGCAGTACTTC
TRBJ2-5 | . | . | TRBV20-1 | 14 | CSATTEVVQETQYF | TGCAGTGCTACGACAGAGGTAGTTCAAGAGACCCAGTACTTC
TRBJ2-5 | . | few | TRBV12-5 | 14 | CASAEGFGQETQYF | TGTGCTAGTGCGGAGGGATTCGGCCAAGAGACCCAGTACTTC
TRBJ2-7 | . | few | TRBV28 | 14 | CASSSGTESYEQYF | TGTGCCAGCAGTTCCGGGACCGAGTCCTACGAGCAGTACTTC
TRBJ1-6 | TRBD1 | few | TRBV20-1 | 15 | CSASAGTGYNSPLHF | TGCAGTGCTTCTGCCGGGACAGGCTATAATTCACCCCTCCACTTT
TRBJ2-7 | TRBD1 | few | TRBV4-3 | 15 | CASSQEGQGTDEQYF | TGCGCCAGCAGCCAAGAGGGACAGGGGACCGACGAGCAGTACTTC
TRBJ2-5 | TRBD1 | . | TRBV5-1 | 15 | CASSLGTGNYNEQYF | TGCGCCAGCAGCTTGGGGACAGGGAACTACAATGAGCAGTACTTC
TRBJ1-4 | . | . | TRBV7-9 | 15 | CASGPPRGRDEKLFF | TGTGCCAGCGGCCCCCCGCGGGGCAGGGATGAAAAACTGTTTTTT
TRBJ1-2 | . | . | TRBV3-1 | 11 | CASSQDRGYTF | TGTGCCAGCAGCCAAGATAGAGGCTACACCTTC
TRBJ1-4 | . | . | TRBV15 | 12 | CATSRDHEKLFF | TGTGCCACCAGCAGAGATCATGAAAAACTGTTTTTT
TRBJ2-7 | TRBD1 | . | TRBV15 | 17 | CATSRPTGTAYTYEQYF | TGTGCCACCAGCAGACCTACCGGGACAGCATACACCTACGAGCAGTACTTC
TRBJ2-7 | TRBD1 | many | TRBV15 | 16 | CATSREWGTGPYEQYF | TGTGCCACCAGCAGAGAATGGGGGACAGGTCCCTACGAGCAGTACTTC
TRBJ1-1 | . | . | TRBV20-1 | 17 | CSARDRVRAAMNTEAFF | TGCAGTGCTAGAGATCGAGTCAGGGCCGCCATGAACACTGAAGCTTTCTTT
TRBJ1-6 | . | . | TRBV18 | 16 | CASSPYTGGDNSPLHF | TGTGCCAGCTCACCGTATACCGGGGGCGACAATTCACCCCTCCACTTT
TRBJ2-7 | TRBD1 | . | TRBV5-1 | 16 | CASRSKDRIIGYEQYF | TGCGCCAGCAGATCTAAGGACAGGATTATTGGGTACGAGCAGTACTTC
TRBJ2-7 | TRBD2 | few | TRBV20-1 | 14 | CSASSIAGAYEQYF | TGCAGTGCTAGCTCAATAGCGGGAGCCTACGAGCAGTACTTC